This is a list of T cell receptor beta chains from one sample in a study of CD4 T cells in relation to SARS-CoV-2 and coronaviruses. The antigens these receptors bind are not known. Sequencing was performed with immunoSEQ multiplex PCR; in TCRdb, only in-frame clones are kept and a portion is missing. This sample has over 15,000 clones, with 79% found just once. Sequenced sample: CD4+ T cells from PBMCs, cultured in vitro. The receptor source for this set is a human donor in good health. Each CDR3 is given without its conserved first and last residue. Rows may omit the clone size; those that give it use once, few, many or a size class.

v_call	cdr3_length	j_call	clone_size	cdr3_aa
TRBV6-4	14	TRBJ2-2	.	ASSDPRQANTGELF
TRBV19	12	TRBJ1-5	once	ASTKDRGNQPQH
TRBV3-1/TRBV3-2	11	TRBJ1-2	.	ASSQEGNYGYT
TRBV27	11	TRBJ1-1	.	ASSLWAYGEAF
TRBV7-8	13	TRBJ1-5	.	ASSPSLGANQPQH
TRBV4-3	12	TRBJ1-5	few	ASSQGRSNQPQH
TRBV7-2	13	TRBJ2-3	.	ASSGGGQGTDTQY
TRBV5-1	16	TRBJ1-1	.	ASSPRRTGKWMNTEAF
TRBV2	11	TRBJ1-4	.	ASRGSSFEKLF
TRBV5-1	11	TRBJ1-2	.	ASSLGQTSGYT
TRBV3-1/TRBV3-2	11	TRBJ2-3	.	ASSPSAGDTQY
TRBV7-2	10	TRBJ2-1	once	ASSPKSNEQF
TRBV4-2	13	TRBJ1-1	once	ASSQGAGLNTEAF
TRBV10-1	13	TRBJ1-1	.	ASSPGGMGDTEAF
TRBV5-1	13	TRBJ2-3	.	ASSRQTGGSDTQY
TRBV6-6	12	TRBJ1-2	.	ASSYSREHWGYT
TRBV5-1	12	TRBJ2-5	.	ASSRGQGGETQY
TRBV6-5	13	TRBJ1-2	.	ASSSTGTGGQGYT
TRBV18	10	TRBJ2-1	.	ASSRPQHEQF
TRBV6-5	14	TRBJ2-7	once	ASSYSVVGGYYEQY